The present TCR beta chain was sequenced within a study of cytomegalovirus exposure and HLA in healthy donors. TCRdb keeps only in-frame clones here, not all; method: immunoSEQ multiplex PCR. The table shows about 70,000 clones, with nearly 95% occurring only once. The CDR3 contains 13 residues. V shed 3 bases and J shed 5 bases, with 12 bases lying between them. The germline gives CDR1 SGDLS, CDR2 YYNGEE. This clonotype was obtained from a man aged 18-30 years in good health and CMV-seropositive. The sequenced sample consisted of PBMCs. This chain links TRBV9 with TRBJ2-7; TRBD2 is a possible D gene (5 bases). In nucleotides, the CDR3 is TGTGCCAGCAGCGCAACCACTAGAGACGAGCAGTACTTC. Encoded protein: CASSATTRDEQYF. The whole variable domain, remainder taken from reference TRBV9 and TRBJ2-7, is DSGVTQTPKHLITATGQRVTLRCSPRSGDLSVYWYQQSLDQGLQFLIQYYNGEERAKGNILERFSAQQFPDLHSELNLSSLELGDSALYFCASSATTRDEQYFGPGTRLTVT.